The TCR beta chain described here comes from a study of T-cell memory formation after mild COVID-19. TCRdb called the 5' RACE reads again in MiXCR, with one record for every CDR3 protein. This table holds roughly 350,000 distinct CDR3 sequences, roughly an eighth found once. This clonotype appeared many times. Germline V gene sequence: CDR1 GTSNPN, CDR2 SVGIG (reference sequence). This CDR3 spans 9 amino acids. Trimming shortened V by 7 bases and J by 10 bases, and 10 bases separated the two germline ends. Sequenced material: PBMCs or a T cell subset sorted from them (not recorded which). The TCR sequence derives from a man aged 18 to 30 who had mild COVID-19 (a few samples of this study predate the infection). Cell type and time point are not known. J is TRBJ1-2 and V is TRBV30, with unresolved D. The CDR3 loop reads CAYSPDYTF. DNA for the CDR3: TGTGCCTACTCCCCTGACTACACCTTC. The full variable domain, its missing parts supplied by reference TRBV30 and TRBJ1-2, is SQTIHQWPATLVQPVGSPLSLECTVEGTSNPNLYWYRQAAGRGLQLLFYSVGIGQISSEVPQNLSASRPQDRQFILSSKKLLLSDSGFYLCAYSPDYTFGSGTRLTVV.